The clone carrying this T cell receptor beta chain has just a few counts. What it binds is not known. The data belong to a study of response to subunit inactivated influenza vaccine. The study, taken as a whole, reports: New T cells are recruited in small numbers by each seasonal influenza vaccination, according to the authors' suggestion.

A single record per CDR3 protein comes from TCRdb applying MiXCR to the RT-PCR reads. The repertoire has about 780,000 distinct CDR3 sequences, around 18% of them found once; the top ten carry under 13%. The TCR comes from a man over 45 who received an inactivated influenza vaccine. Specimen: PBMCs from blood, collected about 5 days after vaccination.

Here the CDR3 reads CASSFLMSTGELFF. The CDR3 region has the DNA TGTGCCAGCAGCTTTCTGATGAGCACCGGGGAGCTGTTTTTT. This chain connects TRBV7-2 to TRBJ2-2, with no clear D. V dropped 3 bases and J dropped 4 bases, with 9 bases sitting between them. Per germline, CDR1 SGHTA and CDR2 FQGNSA. The CDR3 spans 14 residues.